A selection of T cell receptor beta chains follows, all from one sample in a study of blood T cell repertoires in COVID-19. Clones were read by immunoSEQ multiplex PCR, and TCRdb kept only the in-frame ones, dropping some. The sample shows more than 85,000 clones, approximately 84% of them seen only once. The sequenced sample consisted of peripheral blood. The receptors were sampled from a woman aged 55 to 70 with acute or convalescent COVID-19. Both conserved end residues are part of each CDR3. A D gene is named only where the DNA matches it firmly. Size is stated for part of the rows, as once, few or many counts, or as a class when the clone is expanded.

J: TRBJ1-1; size: NA; V: TRBV19; D: NA; DNA: TGTGCCAGTACTAACCGGAGGACGGGGAACACTGAAGCTTTCTTT; CDR3: CASTNRRTGNTEAFF
J: TRBJ2-1; size: NA; V: TRBV7-2; D: TRBD1; DNA: TGTGCCAGCAGCTTACCGGGACAGGGTGGGAATGAGCAGTTCTTC; CDR3: CASSLPGQGGNEQFF
J: TRBJ1-2; size: NA; V: TRBV5-6; D: NA; DNA: TGTGCCAGCAGTTCGGGAGGGCACTCCTATGGCTACACCTTC; CDR3: CASSSGGHSYGYTF
J: TRBJ2-7; size: NA; V: TRBV27; D: TRBD2; DNA: TGTGCCAGCAGTATTAGCGGGGGGCCCGAGCAGTACTTC; CDR3: CASSISGGPEQYF
J: TRBJ1-2; size: NA; V: TRBV5-6; D: NA; DNA: TGTGCCAGCAGCCTTCCGGGGTTGAGTGGCTACACCTTC; CDR3: CASSLPGLSGYTF
J: TRBJ1-3; size: NA; V: TRBV11-2; D: NA; DNA: TGTGCCAGCAGCTTAGCGATCATACAGGGTGCCGGAAACACCATATATTTT; CDR3: CASSLAIIQGAGNTIYF
J: TRBJ1-5; size: NA; V: TRBV7-2; D: NA; DNA: TGTGCCAGCAGCTTAGCGCTGGGGGGGGCTGGCAATCAGCCCCAGCATTTT; CDR3: CASSLALGGAGNQPQHF
J: TRBJ2-5; size: NA; V: TRBV5-4; D: NA; DNA: TGTGCCAGCAGCTTGGTGGGGGCCAGCCAAGAGACCCAGTACTTC; CDR3: CASSLVGASQETQYF
J: TRBJ1-4; size: NA; V: TRBV5-6; D: TRBD1; DNA: TGTGCCAGCAGCTTCCCTACAGGGGGCAGGGAAAAACTGTTTTTT; CDR3: CASSFPTGGREKLFF
J: TRBJ2-4; size: NA; V: TRBV2; D: TRBD2; DNA: TGTGCCAGCACAGGACTAGCGGGAGACATTCAGTACTTC; CDR3: CASTGLAGDIQYF
J: TRBJ1-3; size: NA; V: TRBV11-2; D: TRBD1; DNA: TGTGCCAGCAGCCTACGACAGGGGGCTCCCGGAAACACCATATATTTT; CDR3: CASSLRQGAPGNTIYF
J: TRBJ1-2; size: NA; V: TRBV14; D: TRBD1; DNA: TGTGCCAGCAGCCAAGGAGGGACAGGGCGCGGCTACACCTTC; CDR3: CASSQGGTGRGYTF
J: TRBJ2-4; size: NA; V: TRBV4-2; D: NA; DNA: TGTGCCAGCAGCCACGGGACTTTAGGCAAAAACATTCAGTACTTC; CDR3: CASSHGTLGKNIQYF
J: TRBJ2-1; size: NA; V: TRBV5-5; D: TRBD2; DNA: TGTGCCAGCACCCGGGGGGGGCGGGGGCCCAGCTCCTACAATGAGCAGTTCTTC; CDR3: CASTRGGRGPSSYNEQFF
J: TRBJ1-6; size: NA; V: TRBV6-5; D: NA; DNA: TGTGCCAGCAGCACCGCCAGCGGGGAATCACCCCTCCACTTT; CDR3: CASSTASGESPLHF
J: TRBJ1-1; size: NA; V: TRBV3-1/TRBV3-2; D: NA; DNA: TGTGCCAGCACTCTCGGCGGAGGGGCCGAAGCTTTCTTT; CDR3: CASTLGGGAEAFF
J: TRBJ1-1; size: NA; V: TRBV29-1; D: NA; DNA: TGCAGCGCCCAGCAGGGTACTGAAGCTTTCTTT; CDR3: CSAQQGTEAFF
J: TRBJ2-7; size: NA; V: TRBV19; D: TRBD2; DNA: TGTGCCAGTAGTATGGGGAGCGGGGGCTCCTACGAGCAGTACTTC; CDR3: CASSMGSGGSYEQYF
J: TRBJ2-3; size: NA; V: TRBV28; D: TRBD2; DNA: TGTGCCACCCGGACTAGCGGGGCCACAGATACGCAGTATTTT; CDR3: CATRTSGATDTQYF
J: TRBJ1-4; size: few; V: TRBV19; D: NA; DNA: TGTGCCAGTAGACGGGGTGCGGGCGAAAAACTGTTTTTT; CDR3: CASRRGAGEKLFF
J: TRBJ1-1; size: NA; V: TRBV30; D: NA; DNA: TGTGCCTGGACCCAAGGGAGTTGGGTAGAAACTGAAGCTTTCTTT; CDR3: CAWTQGSWVETEAFF
J: TRBJ2-7; size: once; V: TRBV18; D: NA; DNA: TGTGCCAGCTCACCACGTAGCGGAGGAGTGTACGAGCAGTACTTC; CDR3: CASSPRSGGVYEQYF
J: TRBJ1-5; size: NA; V: TRBV2; D: TRBD1; DNA: TGTGCCAGCAGTGTAAGTCGGGGACAGCATAGCAATCAGCCCCAGCATTTT; CDR3: CASSVSRGQHSNQPQHF
J: TRBJ2-2; size: NA; V: TRBV7-9; D: TRBD1; DNA: TGTGCCAGCAGTTCCGGAACAGGGGACACCGGGGAGCTGTTTTTT; CDR3: CASSSGTGDTGELFF
J: TRBJ2-1; size: NA; V: TRBV5-1; D: NA; DNA: TGCGCCAGCAGCTTGGCCGAGGTGAGCTCCTACAATGAGCAGTTCTTC; CDR3: CASSLAEVSSYNEQFF
J: TRBJ1-1; size: few; V: TRBV18; D: NA; DNA: TGTGCCAGCTCACTTGAGGGTGCAGCTTTCTTT; CDR3: CASSLEGAAFF
J: TRBJ2-7; size: few; V: TRBV10-3; D: TRBD1; DNA: TGTGCCATCAGAGGACAGGGGGCGGAGGAGCAGTACTTC; CDR3: CAIRGQGAEEQYF
J: TRBJ2-5; size: NA; V: TRBV5-1; D: NA; DNA: TGCGCCAGCAGCTTGGAAACCGTTAGCTACGGCCAAGAGACCCAGTACTTC; CDR3: CASSLETVSYGQETQYF
J: TRBJ2-7; size: few; V: TRBV7-8; D: TRBD1; DNA: TGTGCCAGCAGCTTAGTGGGGCCTGACAGGGAGCCCGAGCAGTACTTC; CDR3: CASSLVGPDREPEQYF
J: TRBJ2-5; size: NA; V: TRBV2; D: TRBD2; DNA: TGTGCCAGCAGTGCTCTGGTGCCTAGCGGGGGGGCCGGGACCCAGTACTTC; CDR3: CASSALVPSGGAGTQYF
J: TRBJ2-7; size: NA; V: TRBV7-9; D: NA; DNA: TGTGCCAGCAGCTTAACAGTCAGGCTCGTCGGAACCTACGAGCAGTACTTC; CDR3: CASSLTVRLVGTYEQYF
J: TRBJ1-2; size: NA; V: TRBV28; D: TRBD1; DNA: TGTGCCAGCAGTAGGGGACAGGGCAGTTATGGCTACACCTTC; CDR3: CASSRGQGSYGYTF
J: TRBJ2-3; size: NA; V: TRBV25-1; D: TRBD2; DNA: TGTGCCAGCAGTGTGGGAGGGAATAAAGATACGCAGTATTTT; CDR3: CASSVGGNKDTQYF
J: TRBJ1-5; size: NA; V: TRBV19; D: TRBD1; DNA: TGTGCCAGTAGTACCAGTCCGGGACAGGGGCCCAGGGGTGCCCAGCATTTT; CDR3: CASSTSPGQGPRGAQHF
J: TRBJ2-1; size: NA; V: TRBV5-1; D: TRBD1; DNA: TGCGCCAGCAGCCCCGGGACAGGGGGTTACAATGAGCAGTTCTTC; CDR3: CASSPGTGGYNEQFF
J: TRBJ1-4; size: NA; V: TRBV4-2; D: NA; DNA: TGTGCCAGCAGCCAGATGATGAGGGCATATGAAAAACTGTTTTTT; CDR3: CASSQMMRAYEKLFF
J: TRBJ2-2; size: NA; V: TRBV7-3; D: NA; DNA: TGTGCCAGCAGCTTATCCGGGAACGCCGGGGAGCTGTTTTTT; CDR3: CASSLSGNAGELFF
J: TRBJ2-1; size: NA; V: TRBV2; D: TRBD2; DNA: TGTGCCAGCAGTGAAGCTGGGCGGGGGGGTGAGCAGTTCTTC; CDR3: CASSEAGRGGEQFF
J: TRBJ1-2; size: NA; V: TRBV18; D: TRBD1; DNA: TGTGCCAGCTCACCACCGGGGGACAGGGGGAACGGCTACACCTTC; CDR3: CASSPPGDRGNGYTF
J: TRBJ2-2; size: NA; V: TRBV2; D: NA; DNA: TGTGCCAGCAAGAAGCGGCTCAACACCGGGGAGCTGTTTTTT; CDR3: CASKKRLNTGELFF
J: TRBJ2-7; size: NA; V: TRBV29-1; D: TRBD1; DNA: TGCAGCGTAGGGACAGGGCTCCGGTCCTACGAGCAGTACTTC; CDR3: CSVGTGLRSYEQYF
J: TRBJ1-1; size: NA; V: TRBV5-1; D: NA; DNA: TGCGCCAGCAGCGGGGGCAGTCAAACTGAAGCTTTCTTT; CDR3: CASSGGSQTEAFF
J: TRBJ1-3; size: once; V: TRBV7-2; D: TRBD1; DNA: TGTGCCAGCAGAAGACAGGGGGCTGGAAACACCATATATTTT; CDR3: CASRRQGAGNTIYF
J: TRBJ1-1; size: NA; V: TRBV5-4; D: NA; DNA: TGTGCCAGCAGCTTGAATTCCCGGAACACTGAAGCTTTCTTT; CDR3: CASSLNSRNTEAFF
J: TRBJ1-1; size: NA; V: TRBV6-1; D: NA; DNA: TGTGCCAGCAGTGAAATCCAGGTCCCTGAAGCTTTCTTT; CDR3: CASSEIQVPEAFF
J: TRBJ1-6; size: NA; V: TRBV9; D: NA; DNA: TGTGCCAGCAGCGTAGCAGGAGGGAGCCCTTATAATTCACCCCTCCACTTT; CDR3: CASSVAGGSPYNSPLHF
J: TRBJ1-1; size: NA; V: TRBV12-3/TRBV12-4; D: TRBD1; DNA: TGTGCCAGCAGTCCCCCGGGGACAGACGAAGCTTTCTTT; CDR3: CASSPPGTDEAFF
J: TRBJ1-4; size: many; V: TRBV28; D: TRBD1; DNA: TGTGCCAGCAGTGACAGGGGTAAAGATGAAAAACTGTTTTTT; CDR3: CASSDRGKDEKLFF
J: TRBJ2-2; size: NA; V: TRBV5-6; D: NA; DNA: TGTGCCAGCAGCCCTCAGGGGTCCCCGCGCTTCACCGGGGAGCTGTTTTTT; CDR3: CASSPQGSPRFTGELFF
J: TRBJ1-6; size: NA; V: TRBV10-2; D: NA; DNA: TGCGCCACTAGACTAGACAGATCATCACCCCTCCACTTT; CDR3: CATRLDRSSPLHF
J: TRBJ1-1; size: many; V: TRBV28; D: NA; DNA: TGTGCCAGCATCCAAACTCGCAGGGGTACTGAAGCTTTCTTT; CDR3: CASIQTRRGTEAFF
J: TRBJ1-3; size: NA; V: TRBV19; D: NA; DNA: TGTGCCAGTAGTCCTCGACAGACTGGAAACACCATATATTTT; CDR3: CASSPRQTGNTIYF